A selection of T cell receptor beta chains follows, all from one sample in a study of memory CD4+ T cells and cytomegalovirus serostatus. Clones were read by immunoSEQ multiplex PCR, and TCRdb kept only the in-frame ones, dropping some. Of around 53,000 clones listed, 80% are singletons. The sample comprised memory CD4+ T cells from blood. The receptors come from an adult in good health and CMV-seropositive. Both conserved end residues are part of each CDR3. D genes are given only for firm matches. Size tells how often a clone was seen (once, few, many) or the class of an expanded clone, and some rows leave it out.

D gene | J gene | clone size | V gene | CDR3 DNA | CDR3 protein
TRBD2 | TRBJ2-1 | . | TRBV10-1 | TGCGCCAGCAGTGCCGGACTAGCGGGACACAATGAGCAGTTCTTC | CASSAGLAGHNEQFF
. | TRBJ1-1 | . | TRBV10-3 | TGTGCCATCAGGGATGGACACCAGAACACTGAAGCTTTCTTT | CAIRDGHQNTEAFF
TRBD1 | TRBJ1-1 | . | TRBV6-6 | TGTGCCAGCAGTTACGGTGGGACAGGGGGGAAGACTGAAGCTTTCTTT | CASSYGGTGGKTEAFF
TRBD1 | TRBJ1-2 | . | TRBV6-5 | TGTGCCAGCAGTTACCTGGGACAGGGCGAAAAACGAGGCTACACCTTC | CASSYLGQGEKRGYTF
TRBD1 | TRBJ2-1 | . | TRBV4-2 | TGTGCCAGCAGCCAACTTCGACAGGGCCACAATGAGCAGTTCTTC | CASSQLRQGHNEQFF
TRBD1 | TRBJ2-2 | . | TRBV5-8 | TGTGCCAGCAGCTTCGGACAGGGGGCCTTCACCGGGGAGCTGTTTTTT | CASSFGQGAFTGELFF
. | TRBJ1-6 | . | TRBV27 | TGTGCCAGCAGTCCTCCGGCTAAGTTCCGGGACCCGGGTCTCTATAATTCACCCCTCCACTTT | CASSPPAKFRDPGLYNSPLHF
TRBD2 | TRBJ2-3 | . | TRBV6-5 | TGTGCCAGCAACGCGGGGGATACAGATACGCAGTATTTT | CASNAGDTDTQYF
TRBD1 | TRBJ2-7 | . | TRBV2 | TGTGCCAGCAGTGGCCGGGACAGGGTGGCGCAGTACTTC | CASSGRDRVAQYF
. | TRBJ1-3 | . | TRBV2 | TGTGCCAGCTGTTGGGACTTGGGAAACACCATATATTTT | CASCWDLGNTIYF
. | TRBJ2-3 | . | TRBV18 | TGTGCCAGCTCACGGCGTACAGATACGCAGTATTTT | CASSRRTDTQYF
. | TRBJ1-1 | . | TRBV7-9 | TGTGCCAGCAGCTTAGGTTTCCAGGGCACTGAAGCTTTCTTT | CASSLGFQGTEAFF
TRBD1 | TRBJ1-5 | . | TRBV6-1 | TGTGCCAGCTCTTCCTCGGGACAGGGCATTCAGCCCCAGCATTTT | CASSSSGQGIQPQHF
TRBD2 | TRBJ2-1 | . | TRBV5-1 | TGCGCCAGCAGCCCCTCTAGCGGGAAAGACCCCTACAATGAGCAGTTCTTC | CASSPSSGKDPYNEQFF
. | TRBJ2-1 | . | TRBV11-2 | TGTGCCAGCAGCTTAGAGGACAATGAGCAGTTCTTC | CASSLEDNEQFF
. | TRBJ2-3 | . | TRBV6-4 | TGTGCCAGCAGTGACTGGGGGAGTAGCACAGATACGCAGTATTTT | CASSDWGSSTDTQYF
. | TRBJ2-1 | . | TRBV7-2 | TGTGCCAGCAGCTTAGTTCCTCAAATTGAGCAGTTCTTC | CASSLVPQIEQFF
TRBD1 | TRBJ2-5 | . | TRBV5-1 | TGCGCCAGCAGCCTTCGCGGACAGGGCGGAGAGACCCAGTACTTC | CASSLRGQGGETQYF
. | TRBJ1-4 | . | TRBV11-2 | TGTGCCAGCAGCCAAGTGGATGGGTCTAATGAAAAACTGTTTTTT | CASSQVDGSNEKLFF
TRBD1 | TRBJ2-1 | . | TRBV11-3 | TGTGCCAGCAGCTTTAGGGGGCAGTACAATGAGCAGTTCTTC | CASSFRGQYNEQFF
. | TRBJ1-1 | . | TRBV5-1 | TGCGCCAGCAGCTTGCAGGGGTCTCGGGACACTGAAGCTTTCTTT | CASSLQGSRDTEAFF
. | TRBJ1-1 | . | TRBV5-1 | TGCGCCAGCAGCTTGGCGGGGCTGGCTCAGAACACTGAAGCTTTCTTT | CASSLAGLAQNTEAFF
. | TRBJ2-2 | . | TRBV6-1 | TGTGCCTATACCGCGCGGGGTAGCACCGGGGAGCTGTTTTTT | CAYTARGSTGELFF
. | TRBJ1-1 | . | TRBV4-1 | TGCGCCAGCAGCCAAGACCAAATCCACGGGGGCGATACCCGACTTAACACTGAAGCTTTCTTT | CASSQDQIHGGDTRLNTEAFF
TRBD1 | TRBJ2-7 | . | TRBV28 | TGTGCCAGCAGTAGTACCGGGACAGGAACCTACGAGCAGTACTTC | CASSSTGTGTYEQYF
. | TRBJ1-1 | medium-sized | TRBV15 | TGTGCCACCAGCAGAGATACGGCGGGGACTGAAGCTTTCTTT | CATSRDTAGTEAFF
. | TRBJ1-2 | once | TRBV5-4 | TGTGCCAGCAGCGGGGCAGGATGGGGCTACACCTTC | CASSGAGWGYTF
. | TRBJ2-5 | . | TRBV28 | TGTGCCAGCAGTTTACAAGAGACCCAGTACTTC | CASSLQETQYF
TRBD2 | TRBJ2-1 | . | TRBV19 | TGTGCCAGTAGCTGGACTAGCGGGACACATGAGCAGTTCTTC | CASSWTSGTHEQFF
TRBD2 | TRBJ2-2 | . | TRBV9 | TGTGCCAGCAACACCGGGGGACTAGCGGCGAACACCGGGGAGCTGTTTTTT | CASNTGGLAANTGELFF
. | TRBJ2-7 | . | TRBV10-3 | TGTGCCATTAGTACGGGGTCCTACGAGCAGTACTTC | CAISTGSYEQYF
TRBD1 | TRBJ2-4 | . | TRBV7-2 | TGTGCCAGCAGCTCAACAGGGGGCAACAAAAACATTCAGTACTTC | CASSSTGGNKNIQYF
. | TRBJ1-5 | . | TRBV2 | TGTGCCAGCAGCGGGCGGACACTTAGCAATCAGCCCCAGCATTTT | CASSGRTLSNQPQHF
TRBD2 | TRBJ2-1 | once | TRBV7-2 | TGTGCCAGCAGCTTAGGCGGGACTAGCGCTTACAATGAGCAGTTCTTC | CASSLGGTSAYNEQFF
. | TRBJ2-7 | . | TRBV5-5 | TGTGCCAGCAGCTTGGTAAGGGGCTACGAGCAGTACTTC | CASSLVRGYEQYF